One sample yielded the 16 T cell receptor beta chains listed below, sequenced in a study of shared clonotypes between healthy human individuals. Produced via immunoSEQ multiplex PCR; TCRdb's table is partial and in-frame only. The sample has around 600,000 clones, approximately 95% seen once. Naive CD8 cells, CD45RO-negative and positively selected for CCR7, excluded terminally differentiated effector memory CD45RA+ cells. What was sequenced was naive CD8+ T cells sorted from blood. The receptors originated from a woman aged 25 to 39 in good health.

The rearrangement uses TRBV11-1 and TRBJ2-3; 15 nucleotides match TRBD2. V lost 5 bases to trimming and J lost 5 bases; unmatched junction nucleotides: 5. The length of the CDR3 is 16 residues. The germline gives CDR1 SGHAT, CDR2 FQDESV (reference sequence). This CDR3 is CASSLRTSGREDTQYF. The CDR3, as DNA: TGTGCCAGCAGCCTCCGGACTAGCGGGAGGGAAGATACGCAGTATTTT.

This clone was counted a single time. V and J are TRBV30 and TRBJ1-1, with unresolved D. With 1 base removed from V and 6 bases from J, the gap between germline ends came to 9 bases. Germline CDR1 and CDR2: GTSNPN and SVGIG (reference sequence). The CDR3 consists of 12 residues. The CDR3 is CAWSDGRPEAFF. For the CDR3, the DNA is TGTGCCTGGAGTGACGGACGGCCTGAAGCTTTCTTT.

This clone occurred a few times. The gene calls are TRBV13 and TRBJ2-2; maybe TRBD2 (5 bases). The CDR3 is made up of 13 amino acids. From germline, CDR1 is PRHDT and CDR2 FYEKMQ (reference sequence). V was trimmed by 5 bases and J by 4 bases, leaving 8 bases between them. The CDR3 coding sequence is TGTGCCAGCAGCCCGGGGTCCACCGGGGAGCTGTTTTTT. Encoded protein: CASSPGSTGELFF.

The V gene is TRBV30, the J gene TRBJ2-4; D unclear. The germline V gene encodes CDR1 GTSNPN and CDR2 SVGIG (reference sequence). Trimming took off 1 base at V and 4 bases at J, with 5 bases between the two ends. There are 12 residues in the CDR3. CDR3 in DNA: TGTGCCTGGAGTGCCCTAAAAAACATTCAGTACTTC. Protein sequence: CAWSALKNIQYF.

As concerns this clone: Distinct nucleotide sequences in the sample also encode this CDR3. The chain carries TRBV7-9 and TRBJ2-7; possibly TRBD2 for D (5 bases). CDR1 and CDR2 from the germline V gene are SEHNR and FQNEAQ (reference sequence). Trimming took off 1 base at V and 4 bases at J, with 11 bases between the two ends. CDR3 length equals 14 residues. The CDR3 loop reads CASSLGGRGYEQYF. DNA of the CDR3: TGTGCCAGCAGCTTAGGAGGGAGAGGGTACGAGCAGTACTTC.

This sequence joins TRBV4-1 and TRBJ2-7, with 8 bases aligning to TRBD1. V gave up 0 bases and J gave up 7 bases; unmatched junction bases: 11. The CDR3 is made up of 16 amino acids. Germline CDR1 is MGHRA and CDR2 is YSYEKL. Written as DNA, the CDR3 is TGCGCCAGCAGCCAAGATCCCCCGGGACAGGAGGGAGAGCAGTACTTC. This sequence encodes CASSQDPPGQEGEQYF.

The genes are TRBV7-9 and TRBJ2-3; D uncertain. CDR1 is SEHNR, CDR2 FQNEAQ, per germline (reference sequence). The length of the CDR3 is 16 residues. Trimming shortened V by 1 base and J by 0 bases, and 11 bases separated the two germline ends. CDR3 in amino acids: CASSLVVASSTDTQYF. As DNA, the CDR3 is TGTGCCAGCAGCTTAGTGGTGGCCTCTAGCACAGATACGCAGTATTTT.

The V call is TRBV2, the J call TRBJ2-7; D perhaps matches TRBD1 (5 bases). The V end lost 6 bases, the J end lost 4 bases, and 19 bases lay between the germline ends. This CDR3 has 15 amino acids. Germline V gene sequence: CDR1 SNHLY, CDR2 FYNNEI. DNA of the CDR3: TGTGCCAGCAGAAAGGACACAGCCGGAGTTTACGAGCAGTACTTC. It yields the protein CASRKDTAGVYEQYF.

The chain links TRBV4-2 to TRBJ2-1; the D gene is possibly TRBD2 (5 bases). V was shortened by 0 bases and J by 0 bases, with 12 bases between the two germline ends. The CDR3 totals 17 residues. Germline V lookup: CDR1 LGHNA, CDR2 YNFKEQ. CDR3 sequence reads: CASSQESAVSSYNEQFF. CDR3 DNA: TGTGCCAGCAGCCAAGAATCAGCGGTCAGCTCCTACAATGAGCAGTTCTTC.

This clone was observed a handful of times. The CDR3 is CASSQTGGGHTIYF. DNA for the CDR3: TGTGCCAGCAGCCAGACAGGGGGAGGACACACCATATATTTT. The J gene is TRBJ1-3, the V gene TRBV7-9; the match to TRBD1 covers 9 bases. V shed 5 bases, J shed 8 bases, and the junction held 7 bases outside the gene matches. This CDR3 spans 14 amino acids. Germline CDR1 is SEHNR and CDR2 is FQNEAQ (reference sequence).

V gene TRBV6-6 combines with J gene TRBJ1-2; D is uncertain. This CDR3 is 13 amino acids long. V was pared by 6 bases and J by 2 bases, with 10 bases between. Germline CDR1 MNHNY, CDR2 SVGAGI (reference sequence). CDR3 sequence reads: CASSSASNYGYTF. CDR3 coding DNA: TGTGCCAGCAGCTCGGCCAGCAACTATGGCTACACCTTC.

The chain uses TRBV30 and TRBJ2-2; 8 nucleotides agree with TRBD2. The germline gives CDR1 GTSNPN, CDR2 SVGIG (reference sequence). CDR3 length: 18 residues. Trimming cost V 2 bases and J 0 bases; bases outside gene matches: 11. CDR3 region: CAWSLTNERESNTGELFF. DNA of the CDR3: TGTGCCTGGAGTCTTACAAATGAGCGGGAGTCGAACACCGGGGAGCTGTTTTTT. Supplemented by reference TRBV30 and TRBJ2-2, the full variable domain reads SQTIHQWPATLVQPVGSPLSLECTVEGTSNPNLYWYRQAAGRGLQLLFYSVGIGQISSEVPQNLSASRPQDRQFILSSKKLLLSDSGFYLCAWSLTNERESNTGELFFGEGSRLTVL.

The chain links TRBV7-2 to TRBJ2-7, with TRBD1 identical over 9 bases. Germline V lookup: CDR1 SGHTA, CDR2 FQGNSA. V trimming: 2 bases; J trimming: 2 bases; junction bases outside the gene matches: 7. There are 16 residues in the CDR3. CDR3 sequence reads: CASSLLGTGWPYEQYF. Here the CDR3 DNA reads TGTGCCAGCAGCTTATTGGGGACAGGGTGGCCCTACGAGCAGTACTTC. Drawing the rest from reference TRBV7-2 and TRBJ2-7, the complete variable domain is GAGVSQSPSNKVTEKGKDVELRCDPISGHTALYWYRQSLGQGLEFLIYFQGNSAPDKSGLPSDRFSAERTGGSVSTLTIQRTQQEDSAVYLCASSLLGTGWPYEQYFGPGTRLTVT.

The V gene is TRBV13, the J gene TRBJ2-1, with 14 bases identical to TRBD2. The CDR3 spans 16 residues. Germline CDR1 PRHDT, CDR2 FYEKMQ (reference sequence). The J segment lost 10 bases and the V segment lost 5 bases, leaving 10 bases of the junction unmatched. CDR3 region: CASSLQGTSGGWEQFF. In DNA, the CDR3 is TGTGCCAGCAGCCTACAAGGGACTAGCGGGGGTTGGGAGCAGTTCTTC.

The V and J genes are TRBV27 and TRBJ2-6; D is ambiguous. This CDR3 region has 17 residues. V was shortened by 0 bases and J by 0 bases, with 9 bases between the two germline ends. Germline CDR1 is MNHEY and CDR2 is SMNVEV (reference sequence). CDR3 DNA sequence: TGTGCCAGCAGTTTATCGTCTCTCTACTCTGGGGCCAACGTCCTGACTTTC. Translated, it gives CASSLSSLYSGANVLTF.

This chain joins TRBV4-1 and TRBJ2-1, with D perhaps matching TRBD2 (6 bases). The germline CDR1 and CDR2 sequences are MGHRA and YSYEKL. V gave up 0 bases and J gave up 4 bases, with 16 bases separating them. The CDR3 has 17 residues. The CDR3 here is CASSQDGELAEYNEQFF. CDR3 nucleotide sequence: TGCGCCAGCAGCCAAGATGGAGAACTAGCTGAATACAATGAGCAGTTCTTC.